Listed here are 20 T cell receptor beta chains from one sample, sequenced in a study of cytomegalovirus exposure and HLA in healthy donors. PCR amplification relied on 60 Vbeta primers (plus 13 Jbeta primers). The table came from immunoSEQ multiplex PCR; TCRdb's copy has only in-frame clones and leaves some out. The data contain about 140,000 clones, roughly two thirds of them seen just once; the ten biggest clones take up about 1.8%. The material sequenced was PBMCs. These receptors came from a male donor in good health and CMV-seronegative.

J is TRBJ2-6 and V is TRBV23-1, with 8 bases fitting TRBD1. TRBV23-1 is an ORF, with its function uncertain. The J segment lost 0 bases and the V segment lost 4 bases, leaving 20 bases of the junction unmatched. The CDR3 is made up of 22 amino acids. CDR3 amino acids: CASSPTGQALGLTNSGANVLTF. CDR3 DNA: TGCGCCAGCAGTCCAACGGGACAGGCCCTAGGTCTAACGAACTCTGGGGCCAACGTCCTGACTTTC.

This chain links TRBV7-9 with TRBJ2-3; 7 positions agree with TRBD2. Germline CDR1 and CDR2: SEHNR and FQNEAQ (reference sequence). J gave up 4 bases and V 1 base, and 5 bases lay outside the gene matches. The CDR3 is 15 amino acids. The CDR3 DNA sequence: TGTGCCAGCAGCTTAGTAGCGGGCTTTGCAGATACGCAGTATTTT. Protein product: CASSLVAGFADTQYF.

V usage is TRBV4-3 and J usage is TRBJ2-1; TRBD2 might be the D (6 bases). This CDR3 is 17 amino acids long. Germline V gene lookup returns CDR1 LGHNA and CDR2 YSLEER. The V gene lost 4 bases and the J gene lost 0 bases, with 16 bases spanning the gap. The CDR3 sequence is CASSPRGGASSYNEQFF. The CDR3 DNA reads as TGCGCCAGCAGCCCGAGGGGCGGGGCGAGCTCCTACAATGAGCAGTTCTTC.

This clone was detected a few times. This chain links TRBV7-2 with TRBJ1-4, with TRBD1 matching 7 bases. This CDR3 is 15 amino acids long. Germline CDR1 SGHTA, CDR2 FQGNSA. V was pared by 5 bases and J by 5 bases, with 8 bases of the junction left unmatched. CDR3 protein: CASSPPRGSNEKLFF. For the CDR3, the DNA is TGTGCCAGCAGCCCTCCCAGGGGGTCGAATGAAAAACTGTTTTTT.

This clone was found a few times. This chain joins TRBV2 and TRBJ1-1; D remains ambiguous. Germline V gives CDR1 SNHLY, CDR2 FYNNEI. The V and J ends lost 7 bases and 4 bases respectively, with 13 bases between them. The CDR3 contains 13 residues. CDR3 sequence: CASKAEVGTEAFF. The DNA for the CDR3 is TGTGCCAGCAAGGCGGAGGTCGGCACTGAAGCTTTCTTT.

This chain joins TRBV5-1 and TRBJ2-5; D call uncertain. The CDR3 runs 15 residues. Trimming took 0 bases from V and 4 from J, leaving 13 bases between them. Germline V gene data show CDR1 as SGHRS and CDR2 as YFSETQ. CDR3 in amino acids: CASSLVDTPIETQYF. For the CDR3, the DNA is TGCGCCAGCAGCTTGGTCGATACCCCTATAGAGACCCAGTACTTC.

The rearrangement links TRBV7-2 to TRBJ2-3; 8 nucleotides agree with TRBD2. Unmatched junction bases numbered 4, after V lost 4 bases and J lost 1 base. The CDR3 runs to 15 residues. Germline V gives CDR1 SGHTA, CDR2 FQGNSA. Here the CDR3 reads CASSSRRGGTDTQYF. CDR3 bases: TGTGCCAGCAGCTCACGGCGGGGGGGCACAGATACGCAGTATTTT. The entire variable domain, with the rest obtained from reference TRBV7-2 and TRBJ2-3, is as follows: GAGVSQSPSNKVTEKGKDVELRCDPISGHTALYWYRQSLGQGLEFLIYFQGNSAPDKSGLPSDRFSAERTGGSVSTLTIQRTQQEDSAVYLCASSSRRGGTDTQYFGPGTRLTVL.

This clone was observed a few times. The chain joins TRBV5-6 to TRBJ1-1; D is ambiguous. Trimming stripped 2 bases from V and 4 bases from J, with 9 bases between. Germline V gene lookup returns CDR1 SGHDT and CDR2 YYEEEE. This CDR3 region has 13 residues. The CDR3 spells CASSFLPGTEAFF. The CDR3, as DNA: TGTGCCAGCAGCTTTCTCCCGGGCACTGAAGCTTTCTTT.

CDR3 nucleotide sequence: TGTGCCACTAAAACGACAGGACCTAGACCTATTCAGTACTTC. This gives the protein CATKTTGPRPIQYF. The rearrangement joins TRBV6-5 to TRBJ2-4; perhaps TRBD1 as D (6 bases). Deletions cut 10 bases from V and 10 bases from J, with 23 bases between. Germline loops: CDR1 MNHEY, CDR2 SVGAGI. The CDR3 runs 14 residues.

The chain is built from TRBV9 and TRBJ2-7; possible D gene TRBD2, 5 bases. The V gene's germline CDR1 is SGDLS and CDR2 YYNGEE. This CDR3 comprises 14 residues. Trimming removed 4 bases from V and 5 bases from J, with 16 bases in between. CDR3 sequence reads: CASSLRPGYDEQYF. Written as DNA, the CDR3 is TGTGCCAGCAGCCTTAGACCGGGGTACGACGAGCAGTACTTC.

This clone was counted only a few times. Other DNA variants within this sample encode the same CDR3. V usage is TRBV7-9 and J usage is TRBJ1-5, with D hard to call. The V gene lost 3 bases and the J gene lost 5 bases, with 5 bases spanning the gap. The germline V gene encodes CDR1 SEHNR and CDR2 FQNEAQ (reference sequence). The CDR3 loop spans 12 amino acids. The CDR3 loop reads CASSLGDQPQHF. The CDR3 DNA sequence: TGTGCCAGCAGCTTGGGAGATCAGCCCCAGCATTTT.

The V and J genes are TRBV18 and TRBJ1-2; the match to TRBD1 covers 7 bases. V shed 3 bases and J 4 bases; nucleotides not matched to a gene: 5. This CDR3 has 14 amino acids. Germline CDR1 reads KGHSH; CDR2 reads LQKENI. The CDR3, as DNA: TGTGCCAGCTCACCCGGGACAGATGCCTATGGCTACACCTTC. Encoded protein: CASSPGTDAYGYTF.

The chain links TRBV11-3 to TRBJ1-1; TRBD1 aligns across 7 bases. The CDR3 is 13 residues long. V lost 5 bases and J lost 8; bases outside the gene matches: 8. The germline V gene has CDR1 SGHNT and CDR2 YENEEA. This CDR3 reads CASSHTGVKEAFF. CDR3 in DNA: TGTGCCAGCAGCCACACAGGGGTCAAGGAAGCTTTCTTT.

This clone was detected only once. The chain joins TRBV5-4 to TRBJ1-1; the D gene is possibly TRBD1 (5 bases). V was pared by 0 bases and J by 5 bases, with 14 bases between. The CDR3 has 15 amino acids. Germline loops: CDR1 SGHNT, CDR2 YYREEE (reference sequence). The CDR3 coding sequence is TGTGCCAGCAGCTTGGGAGGGACGGGGAGGACTGAAGCTTTCTTT. It yields the protein CASSLGGTGRTEAFF.

The chain uses TRBV6-5 and TRBJ2-7, with a possible D match to TRBD1 (6 bases). CDR1 and CDR2 (germline): MNHEY, SVGAGI. The CDR3 consists of 15 residues. Trimming shortened V by 6 bases and J by 0 bases, and 15 bases separated the two germline ends. CDR3 DNA: TGTGCCAGCAGGCCCGATACAGGGAACTCCTACGAGCAGTACTTC. Its translation: CASRPDTGNSYEQYF.

The chain couples TRBV5-8 to TRBJ2-5, with TRBD2 identical over 14 bases. V gave up 0 bases and J gave up 2 bases; unmatched junction bases: 6. CDR3 length: 18 residues. CDR1 and CDR2 (germline): SGHTS, YDEGEE. In DNA, the CDR3 is TGTGCCAGCAGCTTGGGCGGGACTAGCGGGGGACCACAAGAGACCCAGTACTTC. It yields the protein CASSLGGTSGGPQETQYF.

This clone was picked up a small number of times. The chain links TRBV10-3 to TRBJ2-1; unclear D gene. Deletions cut 7 bases from V and 4 bases from J, with 11 bases between. The CDR3 consists of 13 residues. The germline gives CDR1 ENHRY, CDR2 SYGVKD. Here the CDR3 DNA reads TGTGCCATCAAAACAGTTCGGTACAATGAGCAGTTCTTC. Residues: CAIKTVRYNEQFF.

The DNA for the CDR3 is TGCGCCAGCAGCTTGGTTTACTCTTGGGAGCAGTACTTC. Translation: CASSLVYSWEQYF. This chain joins TRBV5-1 and TRBJ2-7; D is ambiguous. CDR1 SGHRS and CDR2 YFSETQ come from the germline V gene. The CDR3 has 13 residues. Between the trimmed V and J ends, which lost 0 bases and 7 bases, there was a span of 11 bases.

The chain carries TRBV27 and TRBJ1-2, with a tentative D call TRBD1 (5 bases). V gave up 0 bases and J gave up 5 bases, with 19 bases separating them. The CDR3 spans 17 residues. Germline CDR1 reads MNHEY; CDR2 reads SMNVEV (reference sequence). CDR3 in amino acids: CASSLSLSWGLRYGYTF. The DNA for the CDR3 is TGTGCCAGCAGTTTATCCCTAAGTTGGGGCCTAAGGTATGGCTACACCTTC.

The gene calls are TRBV7-9 and TRBJ2-1; D is undetermined. Germline V CDR1 and CDR2: SEHNR, FQNEAQ (reference sequence). Trimming cost V 5 bases and J 8 bases, with 7 bases left between them. The CDR3 covers 11 residues. The CDR3 DNA sequence: TGTGCCAGCAGCGACAACTATGAGCAGTTCTTC. Encoded protein: CASSDNYEQFF.